Listed below are T cell receptor beta chains from one sample, sequenced in a study of shared clonotypes between healthy human individuals. The method was immunoSEQ multiplex PCR; TCRdb's version includes in-frame clones alone and lacks a portion of them. The table includes approximately 940,000 clones, less than 85% detected once. The material sequenced was memory CD4+ T cells sorted from blood. These receptors came from a young man in good health. Each CDR3 is given with its conserved first and last residue. A D gene is named only where the DNA matches it firmly. The size of a clone is reported for some rows only, either as once, few or many, or as a class for expanded clones.

clone size	V gene	J gene	D gene	CDR3 DNA	CDR3 protein
few	TRBV5-1	TRBJ2-3	TRBD2	TGCGCCAGCAGCATGAATAGCGGGGGGGCCGCCGATACGCAGTATTTT	CASSMNSGGAADTQYF
.	TRBV27	TRBJ1-1	.	TGTGCCAGCAGTTTATCGAGGGCCCTGGGGAACACTGAAGCTTTCTTT	CASSLSRALGNTEAFF
.	TRBV11-3	TRBJ1-1	TRBD1	TGTGCCAGCAGCTTACTGACAGGGGAGGACACTGAAGCTTTCTTT	CASSLLTGEDTEAFF
.	TRBV5-1	TRBJ1-5	.	TGCGCCAGCAGCTTGGATGGTACAGCAAATCAGCCCCAGCATTTT	CASSLDGTANQPQHF
few	TRBV6-1	TRBJ1-3	.	TGTGCCAGCATGGGGGCTTCACCAAACACCATATATTTT	CASMGASPNTIYF
.	TRBV29-1	TRBJ2-5	TRBD2	TGCAGCATGGCCCAAGCGGGGGGTTGGGAGACCCAGTACTTC	CSMAQAGGWETQYF
.	TRBV27	TRBJ1-2	TRBD1	TGTGCCAGCAGTTTAAGGGAGACAGGGGATGGCTACACCTTC	CASSLRETGDGYTF
few	TRBV2	TRBJ2-7	.	TGTGCCGGCCGCATGAGGGACTACGAGCAGTACTTC	CAGRMRDYEQYF
.	TRBV4-1	TRBJ1-2	.	TGCGCCAGCAGCCATTTAGAGGAGTATGGCTACACCTTC	CASSHLEEYGYTF
.	TRBV10-3	TRBJ1-2	.	TGTGCCATCAGCCTGGACAGTAACTATGGCTACACCTTC	CAISLDSNYGYTF
.	TRBV19	TRBJ1-2	.	TGTGCCAGTAGTATCGGCCGTACTAACTATGGCTACACCTTC	CASSIGRTNYGYTF
.	TRBV10-3	TRBJ2-3	.	TGTGCCATCAGTTATACCCGGACGGGGACAGATACGCAGTATTTT	CAISYTRTGTDTQYF
.	TRBV19	TRBJ1-4	.	TGTGCCAGTAGTAGTGGATTTAATGGTGAAAAACTGTTTTTT	CASSSGFNGEKLFF
few	TRBV28	TRBJ2-7	TRBD1	TGTGCCAGCTGGAGGGGACAGGGGGGGTACGAGCAGTACTTC	CASWRGQGGYEQYF
.	TRBV5-6	TRBJ2-3	TRBD2	TGTGCCAGCAGCAAACCGACTAGCGGCACAGATACGCAGTATTTT	CASSKPTSGTDTQYF
few	TRBV5-1	TRBJ1-4	.	TGCGCCAGCACTCTGGGGGGTACTAATGAAAAACTGTTTTTT	CASTLGGTNEKLFF
.	TRBV11-2	TRBJ2-7	TRBD2	TGTGCCAGCAGCTTAAAACTAGCGGGAGCCCTAGGGGAGCAGTACTTC	CASSLKLAGALGEQYF
.	TRBV30	TRBJ1-1	.	TGTGCCTGGAGGGGACCGAGAAACACTGAAGCTTTCTTT	CAWRGPRNTEAFF
few	TRBV10-3	TRBJ1-1	.	TGTGCCTCCAGAGGGTTGGCTTTGAACGCTGAAGCTTTCTTT	CASRGLALNAEAFF
.	TRBV15	TRBJ1-4	.	TGTGCCACCAGCAGAGGGGCCAGTACTAATGAAAAACTGTTTTTT	CATSRGASTNEKLFF
.	TRBV5-4	TRBJ1-1	.	TGTGCCAGCAGCTTGGGGCAGGGGTTAATGAACACTGAAGCTTTCTTT	CASSLGQGLMNTEAFF
.	TRBV18	TRBJ2-7	TRBD1	TGTGCCAGCTCACCACCGGGACAGGGCATATACGAGCAGTACTTC	CASSPPGQGIYEQYF
.	TRBV30	TRBJ1-2	.	TGTGCCTGGAGTGTAACGGATACTGACCCCAAAACCGGGACCGAGGACTATGGCTACACCTTC	CAWSVTDTDPKTGTEDYGYTF
.	TRBV5-8	TRBJ1-1	TRBD1	TGTGCCAGTTTTTCTGACAGGGGAACAGCCAGTCACACTGAAGCTTTCTTT	CASFSDRGTASHTEAFF
.	TRBV25-1	TRBJ1-6	.	TGTGCCAGCAAGGAACTGGACCTTCCTACCCTCCACTTT	CASKELDLPTLHF
.	TRBV10-2	TRBJ2-1	TRBD2	TGCGCCAGCAGGGATACTAGCGGGAGGTCCTACAATGAGCAGTTCTTC	CASRDTSGRSYNEQFF